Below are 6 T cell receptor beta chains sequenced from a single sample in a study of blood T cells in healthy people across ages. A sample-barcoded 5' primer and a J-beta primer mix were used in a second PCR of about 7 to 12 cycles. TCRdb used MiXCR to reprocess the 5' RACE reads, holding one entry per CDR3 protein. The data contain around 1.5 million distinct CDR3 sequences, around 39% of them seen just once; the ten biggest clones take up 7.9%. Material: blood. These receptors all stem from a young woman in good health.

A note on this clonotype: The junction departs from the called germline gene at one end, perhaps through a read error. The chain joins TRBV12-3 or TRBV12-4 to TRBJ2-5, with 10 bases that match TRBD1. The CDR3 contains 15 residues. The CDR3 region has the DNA TGTACCAGCAGTACGGGGACAGGGGTTTGGGAGACCCAGTACTTC. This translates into CTSSTGTGVWETQYF.

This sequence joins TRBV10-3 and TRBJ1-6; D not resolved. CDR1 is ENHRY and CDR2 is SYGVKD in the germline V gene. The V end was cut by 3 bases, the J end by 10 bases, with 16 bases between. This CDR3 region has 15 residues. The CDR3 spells CAISDEAGGRSPLHF. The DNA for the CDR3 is TGTGCCATCAGTGACGAGGCAGGTGGTAGATCACCCCTCCACTTT.

CDR3 coding DNA: TGTGCCAGCAGCTTAGCGGCAGGACCAGATAATTCACCCCTCCACTTT. It translates to CASSLAAGPDNSPLHF. V gene TRBV7-6 combines with J gene TRBJ1-6, with D unclear. V gave up 0 bases and J gave up 5 bases, with 11 bases separating them. Germline CDR1 and CDR2: SGHVS and FNYEAQ. This CDR3 has 16 amino acids.

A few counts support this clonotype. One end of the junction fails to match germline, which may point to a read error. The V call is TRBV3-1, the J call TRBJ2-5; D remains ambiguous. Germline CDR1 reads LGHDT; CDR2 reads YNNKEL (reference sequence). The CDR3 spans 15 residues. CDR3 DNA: TGTGCTAGCAGCCAATCCCCTGTGTACCAAGAGACCCAGTACTTC. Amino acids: CASSQSPVYQETQYF.

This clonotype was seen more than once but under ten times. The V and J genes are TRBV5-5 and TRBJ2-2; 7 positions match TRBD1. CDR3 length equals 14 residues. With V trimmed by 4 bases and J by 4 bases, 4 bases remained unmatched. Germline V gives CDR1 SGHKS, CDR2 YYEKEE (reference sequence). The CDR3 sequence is CASSTRQGTGELFF. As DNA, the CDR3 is TGTGCCAGCAGCACCCGACAGGGCACCGGGGAGCTGTTTTTT. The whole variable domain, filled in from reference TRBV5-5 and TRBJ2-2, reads DAGVTQSPTHLIKTRGQQVTLRCSPISGHKSVSWYQQVLGQGPQFIFQYYEKEERGRGNFPDRFSARQFPNYSSELNVNALLLGDSALYLCASSTRQGTGELFFGEGSRLTVL.

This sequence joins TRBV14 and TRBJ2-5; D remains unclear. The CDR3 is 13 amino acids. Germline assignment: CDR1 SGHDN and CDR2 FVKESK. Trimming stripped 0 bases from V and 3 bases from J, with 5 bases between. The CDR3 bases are TGTGCCAGCAGCCAAGATCCGAAAGAGACCCAGTACTTC. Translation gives CASSQDPKETQYF. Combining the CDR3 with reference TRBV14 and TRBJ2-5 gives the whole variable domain EAGVTQFPSHSVIEKGQTVTLRCDPISGHDNLYWYRRVMGKEIKFLLHFVKESKQDESGMPNNRFLAERTGGTYSTLKVQPAELEDSGVYFCASSQDPKETQYFGPGTRLLVL.